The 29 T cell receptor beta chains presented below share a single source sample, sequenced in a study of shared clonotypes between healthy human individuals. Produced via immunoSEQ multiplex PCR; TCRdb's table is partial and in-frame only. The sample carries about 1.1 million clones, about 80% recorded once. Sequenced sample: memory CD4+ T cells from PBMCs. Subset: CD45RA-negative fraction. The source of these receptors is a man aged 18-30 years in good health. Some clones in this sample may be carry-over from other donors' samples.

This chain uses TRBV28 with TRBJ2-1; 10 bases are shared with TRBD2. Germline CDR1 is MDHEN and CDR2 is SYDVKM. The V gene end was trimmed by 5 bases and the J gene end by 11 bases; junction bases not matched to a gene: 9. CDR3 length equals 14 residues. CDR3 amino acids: CASSITSGIAKQFF. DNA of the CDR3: TGTGCCAGCAGTATCACTAGCGGGATCGCAAAGCAGTTCTTC.

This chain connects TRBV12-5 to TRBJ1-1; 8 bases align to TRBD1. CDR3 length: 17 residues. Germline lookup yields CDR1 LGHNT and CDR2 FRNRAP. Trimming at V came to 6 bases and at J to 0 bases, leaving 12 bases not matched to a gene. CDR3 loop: CASGWTGHDMMNTEAFF. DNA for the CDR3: TGTGCTAGTGGCTGGACAGGGCACGATATGATGAACACTGAAGCTTTCTTT.

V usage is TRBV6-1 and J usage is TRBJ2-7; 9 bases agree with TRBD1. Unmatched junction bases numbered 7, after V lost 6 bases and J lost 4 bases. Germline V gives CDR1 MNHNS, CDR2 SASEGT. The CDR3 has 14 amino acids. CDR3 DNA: TGTGCCAGCAGGGGACAGGGTATTGTTTACGAGCAGTACTTC. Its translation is CASRGQGIVYEQYF.

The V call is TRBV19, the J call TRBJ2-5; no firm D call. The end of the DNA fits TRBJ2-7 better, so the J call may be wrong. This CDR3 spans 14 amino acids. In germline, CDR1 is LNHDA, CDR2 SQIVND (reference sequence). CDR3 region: CASSQLSRSYEQYF. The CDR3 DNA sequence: TGTGCCAGTAGTCAGCTGAGCAGATCCTACGAGCAGTACTTC.

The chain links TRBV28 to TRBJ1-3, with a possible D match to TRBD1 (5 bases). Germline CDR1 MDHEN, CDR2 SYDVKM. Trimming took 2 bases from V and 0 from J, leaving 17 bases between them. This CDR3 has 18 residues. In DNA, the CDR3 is TGTGCCAGCAGTTTAAAGGGGTTTGGCCCATCCTCTGGAAACACCATATATTTT. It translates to CASSLKGFGPSSGNTIYF.

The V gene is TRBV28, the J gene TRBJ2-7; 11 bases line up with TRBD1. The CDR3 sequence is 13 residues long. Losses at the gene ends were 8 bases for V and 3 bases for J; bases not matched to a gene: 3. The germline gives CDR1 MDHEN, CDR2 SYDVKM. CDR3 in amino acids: CASGTGGIYEQYF. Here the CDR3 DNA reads TGTGCCAGCGGGACAGGGGGTATCTACGAGCAGTACTTC.

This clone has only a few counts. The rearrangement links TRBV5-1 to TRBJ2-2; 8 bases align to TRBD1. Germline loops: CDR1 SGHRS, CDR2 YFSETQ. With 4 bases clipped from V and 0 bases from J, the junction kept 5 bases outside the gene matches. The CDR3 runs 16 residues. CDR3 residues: CASSPQTGANTGELFF. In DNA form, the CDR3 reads TGCGCCAGCAGCCCCCAGACAGGGGCGAACACCGGGGAGCTGTTTTTT.

CDR3 residues: CASSPDRNGIQYF. The CDR3 DNA reads as TGTGCCAGCTCACCGGACAGGAATGGCATTCAGTACTTC. The chain links TRBV18 to TRBJ2-4; TRBD1 matches at 7 bases. Trimming cost V 3 bases and J 9 bases; bases outside gene matches: 5. The germline V gene encodes CDR1 KGHSH and CDR2 LQKENI. The CDR3 loop spans 13 amino acids.

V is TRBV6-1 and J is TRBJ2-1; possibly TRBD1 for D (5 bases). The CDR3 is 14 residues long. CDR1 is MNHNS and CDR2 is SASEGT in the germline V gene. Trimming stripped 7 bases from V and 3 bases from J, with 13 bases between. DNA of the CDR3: TGTGCCAGCACCGCGACAGTACTCTACAATGAGCAGTTCTTC. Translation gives CASTATVLYNEQFF.

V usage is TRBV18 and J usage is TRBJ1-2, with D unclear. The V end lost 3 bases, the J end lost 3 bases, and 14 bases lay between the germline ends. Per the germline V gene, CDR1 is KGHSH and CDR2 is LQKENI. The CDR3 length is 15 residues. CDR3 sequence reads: CASSPLSTKDYGYTF. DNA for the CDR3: TGTGCCAGCTCACCCCTAAGCACGAAAGACTATGGCTACACCTTC.

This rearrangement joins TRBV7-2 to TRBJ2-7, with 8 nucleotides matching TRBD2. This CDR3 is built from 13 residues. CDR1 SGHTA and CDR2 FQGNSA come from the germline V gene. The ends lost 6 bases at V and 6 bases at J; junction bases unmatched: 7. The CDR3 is CASSFTLAGEQYF. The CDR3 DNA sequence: TGTGCCAGCAGTTTTACCCTAGCGGGCGAGCAGTACTTC.

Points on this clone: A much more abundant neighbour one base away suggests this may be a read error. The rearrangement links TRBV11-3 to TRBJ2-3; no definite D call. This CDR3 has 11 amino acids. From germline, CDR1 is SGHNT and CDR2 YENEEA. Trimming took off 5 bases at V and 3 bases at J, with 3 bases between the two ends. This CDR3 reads CASSRTDTQYF. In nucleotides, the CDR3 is TGTGCCAGCAGCCGGACAGATACGCAGTATTTT.

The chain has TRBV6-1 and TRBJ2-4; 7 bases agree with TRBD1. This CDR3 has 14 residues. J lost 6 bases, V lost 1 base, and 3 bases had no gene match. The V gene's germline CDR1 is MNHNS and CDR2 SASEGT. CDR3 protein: CASSEGTGGNIQYF. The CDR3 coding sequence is TGTGCCAGCAGTGAAGGGACAGGAGGAAACATTCAGTACTTC.

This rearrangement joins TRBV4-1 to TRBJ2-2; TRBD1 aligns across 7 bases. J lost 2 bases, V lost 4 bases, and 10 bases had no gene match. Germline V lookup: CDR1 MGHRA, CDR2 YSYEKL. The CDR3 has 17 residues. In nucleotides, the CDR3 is TGCGCCAGCAGCCCTACTCCGAGGGGGCCTAACACCGGGGAGCTGTTTTTT. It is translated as CASSPTPRGPNTGELFF.

The CDR3 loop is CASSLAVGPNTIYF. CDR3 coding DNA: TGCGCCAGCAGCTTGGCAGTGGGGCCAAACACCATATATTTT. V and J are TRBV5-1 and TRBJ1-3; D may be TRBD1 (5 bases). Germline CDR1 is SGHRS and CDR2 is YFSETQ. The CDR3 extends over 14 amino acids. The V gene lost 0 bases and the J gene lost 6 bases, with 10 bases spanning the gap.

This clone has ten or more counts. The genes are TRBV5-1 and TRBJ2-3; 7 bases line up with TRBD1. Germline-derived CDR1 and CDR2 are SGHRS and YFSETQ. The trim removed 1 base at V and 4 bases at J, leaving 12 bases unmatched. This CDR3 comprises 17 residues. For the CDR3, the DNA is TGCGCCAGCAGCTTGATCACTACAGGGGTTGGAGCAGATACGCAGTATTTT. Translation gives CASSLITTGVGADTQYF.

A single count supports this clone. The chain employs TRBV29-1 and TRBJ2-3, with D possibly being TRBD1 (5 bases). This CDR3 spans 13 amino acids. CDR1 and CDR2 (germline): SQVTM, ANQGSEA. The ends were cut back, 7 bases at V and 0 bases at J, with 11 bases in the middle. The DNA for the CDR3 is TGCAGCGCCGAGACAGCTAGCACAGATACGCAGTATTTT. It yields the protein CSAETASTDTQYF.

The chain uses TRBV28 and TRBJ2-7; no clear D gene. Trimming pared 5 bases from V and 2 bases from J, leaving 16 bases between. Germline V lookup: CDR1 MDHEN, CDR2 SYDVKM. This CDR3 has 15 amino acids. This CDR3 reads CASSPPSPPPYEQYF. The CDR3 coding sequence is TGTGCCAGCAGTCCCCCCTCGCCACCTCCCTACGAGCAGTACTTC.

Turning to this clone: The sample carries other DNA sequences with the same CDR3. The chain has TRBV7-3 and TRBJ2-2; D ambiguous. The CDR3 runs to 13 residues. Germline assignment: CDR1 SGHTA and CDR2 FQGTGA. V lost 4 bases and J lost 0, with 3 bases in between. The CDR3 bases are TGTGCCAGCAGCTCACCGAACACCGGGGAGCTGTTTTTT. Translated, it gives CASSSPNTGELFF. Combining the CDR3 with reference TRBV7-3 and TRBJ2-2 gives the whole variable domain GAGVSQTPSNKVTEKGKYVELRCDPISGHTALYWYRQSLGQGPEFLIYFQGTGAADDSGLPNDRFFAVRPEGSVSTLKIQRTERGDSAVYLCASSSPNTGELFFGEGSRLTVL.

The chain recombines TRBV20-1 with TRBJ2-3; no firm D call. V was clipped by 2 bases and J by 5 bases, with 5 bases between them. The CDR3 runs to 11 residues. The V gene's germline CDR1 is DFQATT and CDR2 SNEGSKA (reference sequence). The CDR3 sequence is CSARWVDTQYF. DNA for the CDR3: TGCAGTGCTAGATGGGTAGATACGCAGTATTTT.

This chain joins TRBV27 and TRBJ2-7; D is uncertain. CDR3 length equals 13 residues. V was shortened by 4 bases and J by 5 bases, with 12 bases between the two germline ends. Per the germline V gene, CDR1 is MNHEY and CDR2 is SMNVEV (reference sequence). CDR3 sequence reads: CASSYGGVNEQYF. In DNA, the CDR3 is TGTGCCAGCAGTTACGGTGGGGTCAACGAGCAGTACTTC.

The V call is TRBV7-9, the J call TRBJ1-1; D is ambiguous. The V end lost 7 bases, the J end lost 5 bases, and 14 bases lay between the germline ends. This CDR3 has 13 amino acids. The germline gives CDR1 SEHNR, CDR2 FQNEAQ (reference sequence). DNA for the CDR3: TGTGCCAGCACCCAGGACGTACCGACTGAAGCTTTCTTT. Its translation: CASTQDVPTEAFF.

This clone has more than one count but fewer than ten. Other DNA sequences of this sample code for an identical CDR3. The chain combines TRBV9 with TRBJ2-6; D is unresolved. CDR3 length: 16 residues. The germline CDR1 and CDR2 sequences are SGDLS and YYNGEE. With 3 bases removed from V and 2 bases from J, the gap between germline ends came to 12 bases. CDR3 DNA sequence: TGTGCCAGCAGCGAACGGATGAGCACTGGGGCCAACGTCCTGACTTTC. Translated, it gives CASSERMSTGANVLTF.

The CDR3 sequence is CASSRQGGEYEQYF. CDR3 nucleotide sequence: TGTGCCAGCAGTCGACAGGGAGGGGAGTACGAGCAGTACTTC. The rearrangement joins TRBV27 to TRBJ2-7, with D perhaps assigned TRBD1 or TRBD2 (7 bases each). The CDR3 runs 14 residues. In germline, CDR1 is MNHEY, CDR2 SMNVEV (reference sequence). The V end was cut by 5 bases, the J end by 4 bases, with 15 bases between.

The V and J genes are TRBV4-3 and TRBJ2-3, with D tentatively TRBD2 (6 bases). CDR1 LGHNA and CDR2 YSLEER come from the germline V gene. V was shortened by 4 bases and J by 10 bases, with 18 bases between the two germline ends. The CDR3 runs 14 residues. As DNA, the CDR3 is TGCGCCAGCAGCCTTTCTTCGGAGGGGACGGCGCAGTATTTT. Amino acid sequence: CASSLSSEGTAQYF.

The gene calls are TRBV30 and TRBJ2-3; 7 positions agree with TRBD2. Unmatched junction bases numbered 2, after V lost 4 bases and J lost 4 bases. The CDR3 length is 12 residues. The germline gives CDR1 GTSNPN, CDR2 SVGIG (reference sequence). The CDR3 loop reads CAWKRESDTQYF. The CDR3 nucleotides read TGTGCCTGGAAGCGGGAATCAGATACGCAGTATTTT.

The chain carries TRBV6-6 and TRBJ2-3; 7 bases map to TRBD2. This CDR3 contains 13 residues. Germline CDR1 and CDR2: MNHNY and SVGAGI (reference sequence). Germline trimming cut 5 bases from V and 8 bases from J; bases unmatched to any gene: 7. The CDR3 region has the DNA TGTGCCAGCAGTCTTACGAGCGGGGCTACGCAGTATTTT. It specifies CASSLTSGATQYF.

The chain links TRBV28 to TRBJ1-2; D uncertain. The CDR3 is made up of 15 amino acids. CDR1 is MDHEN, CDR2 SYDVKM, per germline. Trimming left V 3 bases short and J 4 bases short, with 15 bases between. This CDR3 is CASSFGLRSFYGYTF. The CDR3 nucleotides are TGTGCCAGCAGTTTCGGGCTACGGAGTTTCTATGGCTACACCTTC.

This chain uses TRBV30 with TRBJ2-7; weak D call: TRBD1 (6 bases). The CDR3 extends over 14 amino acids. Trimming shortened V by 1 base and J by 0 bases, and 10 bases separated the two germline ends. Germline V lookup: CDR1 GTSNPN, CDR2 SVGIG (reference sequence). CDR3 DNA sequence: TGTGCCTGGAGTGCGGACAGTTACTCCTACGAGCAGTACTTC. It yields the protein CAWSADSYSYEQYF. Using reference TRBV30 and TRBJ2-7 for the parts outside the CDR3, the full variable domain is SQTIHQWPATLVQPVGSPLSLECTVEGTSNPNLYWYRQAAGRGLQLLFYSVGIGQISSEVPQNLSASRPQDRQFILSSKKLLLSDSGFYLCAWSADSYSYEQYFGPGTRLTVT.